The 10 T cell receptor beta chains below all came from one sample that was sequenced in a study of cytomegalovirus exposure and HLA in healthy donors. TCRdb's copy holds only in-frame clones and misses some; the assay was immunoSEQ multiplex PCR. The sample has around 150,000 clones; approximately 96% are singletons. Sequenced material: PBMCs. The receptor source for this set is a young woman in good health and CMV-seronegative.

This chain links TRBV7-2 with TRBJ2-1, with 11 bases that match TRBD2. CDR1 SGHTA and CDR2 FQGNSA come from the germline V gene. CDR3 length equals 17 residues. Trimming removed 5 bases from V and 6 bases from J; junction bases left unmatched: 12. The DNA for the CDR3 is TGTGCCAGCAGCCTAAATCCCGGGACTAGCGGCCGCAATGAGCAGTTCTTC. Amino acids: CASSLNPGTSGRNEQFF.

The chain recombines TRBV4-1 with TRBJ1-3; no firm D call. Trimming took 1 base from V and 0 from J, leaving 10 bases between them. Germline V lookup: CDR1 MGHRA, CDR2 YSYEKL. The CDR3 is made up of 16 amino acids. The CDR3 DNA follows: TGCGCCAGCAGCCAAGGCGATAGAAACTCTGGAAACACCATATATTTT. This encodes CASSQGDRNSGNTIYF.

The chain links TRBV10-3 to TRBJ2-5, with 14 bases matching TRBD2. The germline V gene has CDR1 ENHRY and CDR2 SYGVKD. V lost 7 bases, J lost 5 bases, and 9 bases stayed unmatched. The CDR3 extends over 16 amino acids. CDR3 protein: CAIKGTSGGPGETQYF. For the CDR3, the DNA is TGTGCCATCAAAGGGACTAGCGGGGGACCAGGGGAGACCCAGTACTTC.

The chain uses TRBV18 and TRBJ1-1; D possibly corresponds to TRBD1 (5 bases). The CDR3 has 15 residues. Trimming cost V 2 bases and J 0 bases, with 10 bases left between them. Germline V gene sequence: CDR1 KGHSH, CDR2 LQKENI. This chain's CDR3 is CASSPARALNTEAFF. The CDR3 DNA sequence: TGTGCCAGCTCACCAGCCAGGGCTTTGAACACTGAAGCTTTCTTT.

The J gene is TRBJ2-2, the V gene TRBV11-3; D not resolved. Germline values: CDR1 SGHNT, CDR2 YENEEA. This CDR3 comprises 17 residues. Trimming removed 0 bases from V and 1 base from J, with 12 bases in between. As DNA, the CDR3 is TGTGCCAGCAGCTTAGATCTTAGAACCCGGAACACCGGGGAGCTGTTTTTT. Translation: CASSLDLRTRNTGELFF.

CDR3 in DNA: TGCGCCAGCAGCCAATTAGGTGGACTAGCCAAAAACATTCAGTACTTC. Protein product: CASSQLGGLAKNIQYF. V is TRBV4-1 and J is TRBJ2-4, with D possibly matching TRBD2 (5 bases). The CDR3 is made up of 16 amino acids. V lost 2 bases and J 0 bases, leaving 11 bases between the germline ends. Germline V gene data show CDR1 as MGHRA and CDR2 as YSYEKL.

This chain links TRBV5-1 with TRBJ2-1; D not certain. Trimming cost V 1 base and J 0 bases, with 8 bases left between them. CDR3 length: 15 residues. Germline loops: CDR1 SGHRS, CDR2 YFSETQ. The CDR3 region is CASSLFPGSYNEQFF. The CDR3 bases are TGCGCCAGCAGCTTGTTTCCGGGCTCCTACAATGAGCAGTTCTTC.

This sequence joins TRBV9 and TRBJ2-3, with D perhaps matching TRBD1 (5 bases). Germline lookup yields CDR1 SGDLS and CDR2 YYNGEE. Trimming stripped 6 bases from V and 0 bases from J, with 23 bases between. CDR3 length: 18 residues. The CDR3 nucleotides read TGTGCCAGCAACTCCAACCCCCTCAGGGATACTAGCACAGATACGCAGTATTTT. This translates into CASNSNPLRDTSTDTQYF. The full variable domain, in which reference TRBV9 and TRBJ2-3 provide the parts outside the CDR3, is DSGVTQTPKHLITATGQRVTLRCSPRSGDLSVYWYQQSLDQGLQFLIQYYNGEERAKGNILERFSAQQFPDLHSELNLSSLELGDSALYFCASNSNPLRDTSTDTQYFGPGTRLTVL.

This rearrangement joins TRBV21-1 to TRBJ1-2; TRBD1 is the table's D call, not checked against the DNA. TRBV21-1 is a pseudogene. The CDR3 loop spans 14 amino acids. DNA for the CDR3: TGTGCCAGCAGCAAACGTCTCAGAATCCATGGCTACACCTTC. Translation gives CASSKRLRIHGYTF.

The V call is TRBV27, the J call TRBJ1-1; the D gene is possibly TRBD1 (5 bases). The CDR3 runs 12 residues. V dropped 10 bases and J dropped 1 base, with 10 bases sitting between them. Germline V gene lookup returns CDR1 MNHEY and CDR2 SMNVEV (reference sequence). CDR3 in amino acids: CATIDRNTEAFF. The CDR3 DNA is TGTGCCACCATAGACAGGAACACTGAAGCTTTCTTT.